The 18 T cell receptor beta chains below were found in one sample sequenced in a study of tissue T cells after allogeneic stem cell transplantation. TCRdb keeps only in-frame clones here, not all; method: immunoSEQ multiplex PCR. The data hold over 45,000 clones, with approximately 73% observed a single time. The sequenced sample consisted of sorted cells pooled from one or two spleens. The receptor source for this set is a pool of C57BL/6 mice in good health.

Of note for this clone: The listed genes are named as in mouse. CDR3 residues: CASSQDGGGNERLFF. CDR3 bases read: TGTGCCAGCAGCCAAGATGGGGGTGGCAACGAAAGATTATTT. The chain links TRBV2 to TRBJ1-4, with D perhaps TRBD1 (5 bases). Read sequence stops 1 residue before the CDR3 end, and the germline J gene provides the missing end. The CDR3 is 15 residues long. Deletions cut 0 bases from V and 4 bases from J, with 9 bases between. Germline loops: CDR1 LGHNA, CDR2 YSYQKL. The whole variable domain, filled in from reference TRBV2 and TRBJ1-4, reads DPKIIQKPKYLVAVTGSEKILICEQYLGHNAMYWYRQSAKKPLEFMFSYSYQKLMDNQTASSRFQPQSSKKNHLDLQITALKPDDSATYFCASSQDGGGNERLFFGHGTKLSVL.

This clone was counted between two and nine times. Gene names and germline match the mouse. The CDR3 extends 1 residue past the end of the read, so its final part is completed from the germline J gene. The chain is built from TRBV13-2 and TRBJ2-7, with 8 bases fitting TRBD1. Losses at the gene ends were 0 bases for V and 5 bases for J; bases not matched to a gene: 4. The CDR3 spans 14 residues. Germline CDR1 is NNHNN and CDR2 is SYGAGS (reference sequence). CDR3 sequence reads: CASGDAQGADEQYF. The sequenced part of the CDR3 DNA is TGTGCCAGCGGTGATGCGCAGGGGGCGGATGAACAGTAC.

A note on this clone: The genes are named according to mouse. The sequenced fragment ends 1 residue before the CDR3 boundary, so the rest is inferred from the germline J gene. The same CDR3 can be traced to other DNA sequences in this sample. The gene calls are TRBV1 and TRBJ1-1, with 11 bases lining up with TRBD1. The CDR3 extends over 14 amino acids. In germline, CDR1 is NSQYPW, CDR2 LRSPGD (reference sequence). J gave up 4 bases and V 3 bases, and 1 base lay outside the gene matches. CDR3 region: CTCSAGQGGTEVFF. CDR3 DNA (partial): TGCACCTGCAGTGCGGGACAGGGGGGCACAGAAGTCTTC.

Worth noting for this clone: Germline and genes here are mouse. The read finishes 1 residue shy of the CDR3 end, and the germline J gene is used to complete it. The J gene is TRBJ2-1, the V gene TRBV20; no clear D. Germline CDR1 is GFQATS and CDR2 is STVNSAI. The CDR3 has 12 amino acids. The chain's CDR3 is CGAGHFYAEQFF. The sequenced CDR3 bases are TGTGGGGCGGGCCATTTCTATGCTGAGCAGTTC.

Concerning this clone itself: The listed genes are named as in mouse. The sequence runs out 1 residue before the end of the CDR3; the remainder is reconstructed from the germline J gene. The rearrangement uses TRBV3 and TRBJ1-2; TRBD1 is a possible D gene (6 bases). Trimming left V 5 bases short and J 1 base short, with 8 bases between. The CDR3 has 13 amino acids. CDR1 SNHLY and CDR2 FYNGKV come from the germline V gene (reference sequence). Partial CDR3 DNA: TGTGCCAGCAGCCACAGGGAAAACTCCGACTACACC. It encodes CASSHRENSDYT. The complete CDR3 sequence is CASSHRENSDYTF.

This clone was detected a few times. The germline and genes are mouse ones. The read halts 1 residue ahead of the CDR3 end, with the missing end drawn from the germline J gene. The V and J genes are TRBV30 and TRBJ2-7; D not resolved. CDR3 length: 12 amino acids. Germline-derived CDR1 and CDR2 are SQVVS and ANEGSEA. V lost 4 bases, J lost 0 bases, and 7 bases lay in between. The CDR3 is CSSTDNSYEQYF. The sequenced CDR3 bases are TGTAGTTCTACAGACAACTCCTATGAACAGTAC.

With regard to this clone: Gene names denote mouse genes. The read halts 1 residue ahead of the CDR3 end, with the missing end drawn from the germline J gene. This chain links TRBV13-1 with TRBJ2-5; 10 bases line up with TRBD1. Germline V gives CDR1 NSHNY, CDR2 SYGAGN. Unmatched junction bases numbered 4, after V lost 6 bases and J lost 6 bases. The CDR3 extends over 13 amino acids. CDR3 DNA (partial): TGTGCCAGCACCAGGACAGGGGGGGACACCCAGTAC. Its protein product is CASTRTGGDTQY. The whole CDR3 region reads CASTRTGGDTQYF.

With respect to this clone: The genes are named according to mouse. From the germline J gene comes the end of the CDR3, since the read stops 1 residue before it. This sequence joins TRBV13-1 and TRBJ2-3; TRBD2 aligns across 10 bases. Germline CDR1 is NSHNY and CDR2 is SYGAGN. Trimming cost V 3 bases and J 1 base; bases outside gene matches: 2. This CDR3 has 15 amino acids. The sequenced part of the CDR3 DNA is TGTGCCAGCAGTGGGGGACTGGGGCGTGCAGAAACGCTGTAT. Its protein is CASSGGLGRAETLY. The whole CDR3 is CASSGGLGRAETLYF.

To note about this clone: Gene names are mouse gene names. CDR3 bases read: TGTGCCAGCAGCCAAGAATGGGAAGACACCCAGTAC. It is translated as CASSQEWEDTQY. The full CDR3 reads CASSQEWEDTQYF. This sequence joins TRBV5 and TRBJ2-5, with D unresolved. The CDR3 end falls 1 residue outside the read, so it is completed with the germline J gene. In germline, CDR1 is LGHNA, CDR2 YNLKQL (reference sequence). The CDR3 is made up of 13 amino acids. Trimming stripped 0 bases from V and 4 bases from J, with 5 bases between.

Regarding this clone: Mouse names are used for the genes. The read terminates 1 residue before the CDR3 end, so the remaining end is supplied by the germline J gene. The rearrangement uses TRBV26 and TRBJ1-6; TRBD1 might be the D (6 bases). TRBJ1-6 is assigned to the ORF class and has an uncertain function. The length of the CDR3 is 15 residues. Germline lookup yields CDR1 KGHPV and CDR2 FQNQEV (reference sequence). V lost 4 bases to trimming and J lost 3 bases, with 10 bases between them. CDR3 DNA (partial): TGTGCCAGCAGTCGCCGGGACATCTATAATTCGCCCCTCTAC. Protein sequence: CASSRRDIYNSPLY. The full-length CDR3 reads as CASSRRDIYNSPLYF.

For this clone: Genes and germline are mouse. Read sequence stops 1 residue before the CDR3 end, and the germline J gene provides the missing end. The chain uses TRBV20 and TRBJ1-1, with D unresolved. CDR3 length: 11 residues. CDR1 is GFQATS, CDR2 STVNSAI, per germline. Trimming pared 5 bases from V and 1 base from J, leaving 5 bases between. CDR3 bases read: TGTGGTGCTTCAGGAAACACAGAAGTCTTC. This codes for CGASGNTEVF. In full, the CDR3 reads CGASGNTEVFF. Based on the CDR3 plus reference TRBV20 and TRBJ1-1, the full variable domain is GALVYQYPRRTICKSGTSMRMECQAVGFQATSVAWYRQSPQKTFELIALSTVNSAIKYEQNFTQEKFPISHPNLSFSSMTVLNAYLEDRGLYLCGASGNTEVFFGKGTRLTVV.

This clone was seen only a few times. Germline and genes here are mouse. The read ends 1 residue shy of where the CDR3 ends; the end is completed using the germline J gene. This chain links TRBV20 with TRBJ1-4; TRBD1 is a possible D gene (5 bases). Germline V CDR1 and CDR2: GFQATS, STVNSAI. The V end was cut by 6 bases, the J end by 2 bases, with 7 bases between. The CDR3 contains 12 residues. The CDR3 sequence is CGAPGSNERLFF. CDR3 DNA (partial): TGTGGTGCCCCAGGGTCCAACGAAAGATTATTT.

For this clone: Germline and genes here are mouse. With the read ending 1 residue before the CDR3 end, the germline J gene is used to fill in that end. The chain is built from TRBV4 and TRBJ2-5; TRBD1 might be the D (6 bases). This CDR3 contains 16 residues. Germline V lookup: CDR1 LGHDT, CDR2 YNNKQL (reference sequence). V was cut by 5 bases and J by 0 bases, with 15 bases left in between. The CDR3 sequence: CASSPDRNFNQDTQYF. The CDR3 bases that were read are TGTGCCAGCAGCCCCGACAGGAACTTTAACCAAGACACCCAGTAC.

In this sample, this clone turned up a few times. The germline and genes are mouse ones. The read ends 1 residue early relative to the CDR3; the germline J gene fills the gap. The chain carries TRBV5 and TRBJ1-4; D is unresolved. Germline loops: CDR1 LGHNA, CDR2 YNLKQL (reference sequence). The CDR3 consists of 14 residues. The V end lost 1 base, the J end lost 4 bases, and 7 bases lay between the germline ends. CDR3 protein: CASSQANSNERLFF. The part of the CDR3 DNA that was read is TGTGCCAGCAGCCAAGCAAACAGCAACGAAAGATTATTT.

As to this clone: Gene names and germline refer to mouse. The read is 1 residue too short to cover the CDR3 end, so that end is filled in from the germline J gene. V gene TRBV16 combines with J gene TRBJ1-6, with unresolved D. TRBJ1-6 is identified as an open reading frame with a role that is uncertain. Germline V CDR1 and CDR2: SGHSA, FRNQAP. The V end was cut by 1 base, the J end by 5 bases, with 3 bases between. The CDR3 loop spans 13 amino acids. CDR3 loop: CASSLAHNSPLYF. The part of the CDR3 DNA that was read is TGTGCAAGCAGCTTAGCTCATAATTCGCCCCTCTAC.

Comments on this clone: The germline and genes are mouse ones. Read coverage stops 1 residue before the CDR3 terminus; the germline J gene supplies the remainder. V usage is TRBV3 and J usage is TRBJ2-7; TRBD2 matches 8 bases. The V segment lost 2 bases and the J segment 3 bases; nucleotides outside the gene matches: 6. The CDR3 contains 15 residues. Germline V gives CDR1 SNHLY, CDR2 FYNGKV (reference sequence). The chain's CDR3 is CASSLRGGFDYEQYF. The covered CDR3 bases are TGTGCCAGCAGCTTAAGGGGGGGCTTTGACTATGAACAGTAC.

Note on this clone: Mouse names are used for the genes. The sequenced fragment ends 1 residue before the CDR3 boundary, so the rest is inferred from the germline J gene. J is TRBJ2-4 and V is TRBV1; a weak D match, TRBD2 (7 bases). This CDR3 comprises 14 residues. CDR1 and CDR2 from the germline V gene are NSQYPW and LRSPGD (reference sequence). The V gene lost 0 bases and the J gene lost 8 bases, with 12 bases spanning the gap. Partial CDR3 DNA: TGCACCTGCAGTGCAGATGGAGGGGGGGGCACCTTGTAC. The encoded protein is CTCSADGGGGTLY. The complete CDR3 reads CTCSADGGGGTLYF. The variable domain in full, with the rest retrieved from reference TRBV1 and TRBJ2-4, is VTLLEQNPRWRLVPRGQAVNLRCILKNSQYPWMSWYQQDLQKQLQWLFTLRSPGDKEVKSLPGADYLATRVTDTELRLQVANMSQGRTLYCTCSADGGGGTLYFGAGTRLSVL.

Of note for this clone: The gene names here belong to mouse. The read finishes 1 residue shy of the CDR3 end, and the germline J gene is used to complete it. The V call is TRBV19, the J call TRBJ2-1; D call uncertain. Germline V gene data show CDR1 as FNHDT and CDR2 as SITEND (reference sequence). The CDR3 runs 13 residues. V lost 4 bases to trimming and J lost 1 base, with 6 bases between them. This chain's CDR3 is CASSSENYAEQFF. The CDR3 bases that were read are TGTGCCAGCAGTTCGGAAAACTATGCTGAGCAGTTC.